What follows are 15 T cell receptor beta chains derived from one specimen sequenced in a study of Graves' ophthalmopathy and Graves' hyperthyroidism. TCR beta CDR3 amplification used RNA transcripts. HTBI-primed first-round RT-PCR preceded second-round multiplex PCR. A single record per CDR3 protein comes from TCRdb applying MiXCR to the multiplex PCR reads. This table has approximately 700,000 distinct CDR3 sequences, around 40% appearing once. The sequenced sample was peripheral blood. Receptors originate from an adult man with Graves' ophthalmopathy.

The chain couples TRBV25-1 to TRBJ2-2; D possibly corresponds to TRBD2 (6 bases). The CDR3 has 16 amino acids. Germline values: CDR1 MGHDK, CDR2 SYGVNS. V was clipped by 6 bases and J by 6 bases, with 20 bases between them. CDR3 in DNA: TGTGCCAGCAGCCTACTCGCGGGATGGGACTCCGGGGAGCTGTTTTTT. Translating it yields CASSLLAGWDSGELFF.

Many counts were recorded for this clonotype. This rearrangement joins TRBV20-1 to TRBJ1-1, with D uncertain. The CDR3 sequence is 11 residues long. V lost 6 bases and J 7 bases, leaving 12 bases between the germline ends. CDR1 is DFQATT, CDR2 SNEGSKA, per germline (reference sequence). DNA of the CDR3: TGCAGTGCCGATCCGTCCGGTGAAGCTTTCTTT. This sequence encodes CSADPSGEAFF.

The rearrangement links TRBV25-1 to TRBJ1-4; no reliable D call. The V end was cut by 1 base, the J end by 4 bases, with 16 bases between. CDR1 and CDR2 from the germline V gene are MGHDK and SYGVNS. The CDR3 sequence is 17 residues long. Here the CDR3 DNA reads TGTGCCAGCAGTGAATTCGATGGTCCGACACATAATGAAAAACTGTTTTTT. Its protein is CASSEFDGPTHNEKLFF.

This clonotype was detected a few times. The chain uses TRBV4-1 and TRBJ1-2; 7 bases map to TRBD1. Losses at the gene ends were 4 bases for V and 2 bases for J; bases not matched to a gene: 7. Germline V CDR1 and CDR2: MGHRA, YSYEKL. There are 15 residues in the CDR3. This CDR3 is CASSPAGQRNYGYTF. The CDR3 coding sequence is TGCGCCAGCAGCCCAGCGGGACAGCGGAACTATGGCTACACCTTC.

This clonotype was found a few times. The rearrangement links TRBV7-9 to TRBJ2-5; the D gene could be TRBD1 or TRBD2 (5 bases each). The germline V gene encodes CDR1 SEHNR and CDR2 FQNEAQ (reference sequence). This CDR3 has 15 amino acids. V gave up 3 bases and J gave up 5 bases, with 16 bases separating them. CDR3 in DNA: TGTGCCAGCAGCTTGGACTCGAGGGACGTCGAGACCCAGTACTTC. Amino acid sequence: CASSLDSRDVETQYF.

The table lists this clonotype with a few counts. This chain links TRBV7-2 with TRBJ1-2, with D perhaps TRBD1 (6 bases). This CDR3 spans 15 amino acids. CDR1 SGHTA and CDR2 FQGNSA come from the germline V gene. Trimming stripped 1 base from V and 4 bases from J, with 13 bases between. CDR3 nucleotides: TGTGCCAGCAGCTTAGACGGACAGAATATCTATGGCTACACCTTC. It is translated as CASSLDGQNIYGYTF. Using reference TRBV7-2 and TRBJ1-2 for the parts outside the CDR3, the full variable domain is GAGVSQSPSNKVTEKGKDVELRCDPISGHTALYWYRQSLGQGLEFLIYFQGNSAPDKSGLPSDRFSAERTGGSVSTLTIQRTQQEDSAVYLCASSLDGQNIYGYTFGSGTRLTVV.

This clonotype was recorded many times. The chain is built from TRBV29-1 and TRBJ2-5; tentatively, D is TRBD1 or TRBD2 (6 bases each). The V and J ends lost 7 bases and 3 bases respectively, with 15 bases between them. The CDR3 contains 13 residues. Per germline, CDR1 SQVTM and CDR2 ANQGSEA. The CDR3 sequence is CSGGSGGEETQYF. CDR3 nucleotides: TGCAGCGGAGGTTCCGGGGGCGAAGAGACCCAGTACTTC. The whole variable domain, filled in from reference TRBV29-1 and TRBJ2-5, reads SAVISQKPSRDICQRGTSLTIQCQVDSQVTMMFWYRQQPGQSLTLIATANQGSEATYESGFVIDKFPISRPNLTFSTLTVSNMSPEDSSIYLCSGGSGGEETQYFGPGTRLLVL.

This clonotype was counted ten times or more. This chain uses TRBV10-2 with TRBJ1-2; D perhaps matches TRBD1 (5 bases). The CDR3 contains 14 residues. V was pared by 1 base and J by 6 bases, with 12 bases between. The germline gives CDR1 WSHSY, CDR2 SAAADI. The CDR3 sequence: CASSELAGRNGYTF. In DNA form, the CDR3 reads TGCGCCAGCAGTGAGTTGGCAGGGAGAAATGGCTACACCTTC.

This clonotype was recorded a few times. The chain recombines TRBV5-8 with TRBJ1-6, with D tentatively TRBD1 (5 bases). Germline V lookup: CDR1 SGHTS, CDR2 YDEGEE. The CDR3 covers 14 residues. V was pared by 2 bases and J by 8 bases, with 11 bases between. The CDR3 DNA sequence: TGTGCCAGCAGCTTCACAGGCGCGGATTCACCCCTCCACTTT. This translates into CASSFTGADSPLHF.

Of note for this clonotype: Given a much more abundant clone one base away, this may be a read error. The chain combines TRBV25-1 with TRBJ2-2; D unresolved. Per the germline V gene, CDR1 is MGHDK and CDR2 is SYGVNS. There are 12 residues in the CDR3. DNA of the CDR3: TGTGCCAGCAATGAAGGCTCCGGGGAGCTGTTTTTT. Its translation is CASNEGSGELFF.

This clonotype has only a few counts. The chain has TRBV20-1 and TRBJ2-7, with no clear D. CDR1 DFQATT and CDR2 SNEGSKA come from the germline V gene (reference sequence). This CDR3 has 15 residues. With 3 bases removed from V and 2 bases from J, the gap between germline ends came to 17 bases. In nucleotides, the CDR3 is TGCAGTGCTAGGGGATTAGCTGGAAGGACCTACGAGCAGTACTTC. Amino acids: CSARGLAGRTYEQYF.

A word on this clonotype: A read error may be the cause here, since a much bigger clone is one base away. The V call is TRBV20-1, the J call TRBJ2-5; D is undetermined. V was cut by 6 bases and J by 0 bases, with 5 bases left in between. Looked up from germline, CDR1 is DFQATT and CDR2 is SNEGSKA (reference sequence). The CDR3 contains 11 residues. Here the CDR3 DNA reads TGCAGTGCGAAGAACCAAGAGACCCAGTACTTC. Translating gives CSAKNQETQYF.

This clonotype was observed a few times. This rearrangement joins TRBV20-1 to TRBJ1-2; tentative D call: TRBD1 (6 bases). V gave up 5 bases and J gave up 8 bases, with 24 bases separating them. Germline V gene lookup returns CDR1 DFQATT and CDR2 SNEGSKA (reference sequence). This CDR3 has 15 residues. CDR3 bases: TGCAGTGCTCGAACAGGGACCTTTTATGAGGGCGGCTACACCTTC. As protein: CSARTGTFYEGGYTF.

This clonotype occurred a few times. Mismatch with germline at one junction end may stem from a read error. This chain links TRBV24-1 with TRBJ1-5, with no clear D. The CDR3 contains 15 residues. In germline, CDR1 is KGHDR, CDR2 SFDVKD. CDR3 sequence: CASSDTVLVNQPQHF. The CDR3 nucleotides read TGTGCCAGCAGTGATACAGTGCTAGTGAATCAGCCCCAGCATTTT.

As concerns this clonotype: The germline gene is not matched at one end of the junction; a read error may be the cause. The chain combines TRBV10-3 with TRBJ2-7; 14 bases agree with TRBD2. The CDR3 spans 17 residues. CDR1 and CDR2 from the germline V gene are ENHRY and SYGVKD. The CDR3 reads CASSHGLAGGRSYEQYF. The CDR3 DNA is TGTGCCAGCAGTCATGGACTAGCGGGGGGTCGCTCCTACGAGCAGTACTTC.